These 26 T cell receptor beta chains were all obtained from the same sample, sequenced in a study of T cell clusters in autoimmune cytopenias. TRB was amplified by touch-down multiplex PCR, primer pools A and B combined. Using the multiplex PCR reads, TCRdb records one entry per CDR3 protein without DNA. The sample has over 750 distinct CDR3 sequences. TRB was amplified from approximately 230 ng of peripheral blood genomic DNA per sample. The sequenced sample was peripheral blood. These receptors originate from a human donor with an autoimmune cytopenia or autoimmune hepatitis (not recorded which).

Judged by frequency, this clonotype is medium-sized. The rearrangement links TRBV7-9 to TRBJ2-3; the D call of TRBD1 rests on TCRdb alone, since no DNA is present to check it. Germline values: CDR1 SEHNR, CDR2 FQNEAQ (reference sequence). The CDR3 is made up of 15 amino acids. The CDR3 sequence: CASSYAPGYTDTQYF. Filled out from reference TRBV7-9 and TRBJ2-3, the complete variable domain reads DTGVSQNPRHKITKRGQNVTFRCDPISEHNRLYWYRQTLGQGPEFLTYFQNEAQLEKSRLLSDRFSAERPKGSFSTLEIQRTEQGDSAMYLCASSYAPGYTDTQYFGPGTRLTVL.

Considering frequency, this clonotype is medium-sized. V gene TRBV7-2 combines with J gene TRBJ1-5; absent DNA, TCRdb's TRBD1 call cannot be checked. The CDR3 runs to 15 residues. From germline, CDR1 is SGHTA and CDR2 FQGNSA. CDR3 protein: CASSRNRDGNQPQHF.

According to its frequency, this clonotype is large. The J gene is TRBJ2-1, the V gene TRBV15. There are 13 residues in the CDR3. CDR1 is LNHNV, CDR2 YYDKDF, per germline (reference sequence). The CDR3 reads CATSRGINVEQFF.

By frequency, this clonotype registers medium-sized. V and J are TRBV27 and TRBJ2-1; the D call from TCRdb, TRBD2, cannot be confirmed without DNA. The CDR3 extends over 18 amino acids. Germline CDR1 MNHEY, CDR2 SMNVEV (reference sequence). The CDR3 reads CASSPPGLAGGSYNEQFF.

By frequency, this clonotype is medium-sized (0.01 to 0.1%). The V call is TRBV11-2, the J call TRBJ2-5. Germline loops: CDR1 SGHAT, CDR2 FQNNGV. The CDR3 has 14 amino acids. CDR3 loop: CASSLRRSKETQYF.

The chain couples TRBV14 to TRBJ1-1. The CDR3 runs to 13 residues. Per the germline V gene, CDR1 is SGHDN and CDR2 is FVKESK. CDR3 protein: CASSRQVGTEAFF.

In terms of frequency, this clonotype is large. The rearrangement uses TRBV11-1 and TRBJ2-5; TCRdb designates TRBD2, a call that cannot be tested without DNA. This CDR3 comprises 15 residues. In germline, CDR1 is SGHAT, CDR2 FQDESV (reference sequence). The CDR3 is CASSQREGYQETQYF.

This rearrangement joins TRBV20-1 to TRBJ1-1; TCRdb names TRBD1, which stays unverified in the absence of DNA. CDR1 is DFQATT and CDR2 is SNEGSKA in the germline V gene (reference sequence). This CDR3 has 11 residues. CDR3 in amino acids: CSARWLQGAFF.

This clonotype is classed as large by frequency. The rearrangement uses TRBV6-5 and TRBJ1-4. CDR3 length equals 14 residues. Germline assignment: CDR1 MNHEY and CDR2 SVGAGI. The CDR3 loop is CASRLGGANEKLFF.

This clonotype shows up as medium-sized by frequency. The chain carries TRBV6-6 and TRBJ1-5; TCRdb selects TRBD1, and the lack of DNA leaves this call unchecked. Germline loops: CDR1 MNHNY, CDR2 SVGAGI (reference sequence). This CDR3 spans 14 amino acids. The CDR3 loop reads CASRGQGDGQPQHF.

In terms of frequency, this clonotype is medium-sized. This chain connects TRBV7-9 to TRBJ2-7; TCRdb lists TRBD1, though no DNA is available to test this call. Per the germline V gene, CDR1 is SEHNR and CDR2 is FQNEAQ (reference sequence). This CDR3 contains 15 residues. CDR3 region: CASSSPQGNTYEQYF.

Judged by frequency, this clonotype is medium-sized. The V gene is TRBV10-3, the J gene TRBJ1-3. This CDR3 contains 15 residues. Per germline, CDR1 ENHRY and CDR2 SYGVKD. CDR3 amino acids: CAIRSEEFSGNTIYF.

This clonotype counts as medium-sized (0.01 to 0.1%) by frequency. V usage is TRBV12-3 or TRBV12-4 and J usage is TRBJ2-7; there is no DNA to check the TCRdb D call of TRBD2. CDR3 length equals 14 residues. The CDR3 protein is CASSFELAGTEQYF.

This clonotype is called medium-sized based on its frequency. The CDR3 loop reads CASSLAGGGYGYTF. This rearrangement joins TRBV7-2 to TRBJ1-2; the TCRdb D gene call, TRBD1, has no DNA to confirm it. The germline V gene encodes CDR1 SGHTA and CDR2 FQGNSA. The length of the CDR3 is 14 residues.

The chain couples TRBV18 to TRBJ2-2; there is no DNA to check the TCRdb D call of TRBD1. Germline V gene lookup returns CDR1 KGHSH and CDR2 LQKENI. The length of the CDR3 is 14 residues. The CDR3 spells CASFDRVTTGELFF.

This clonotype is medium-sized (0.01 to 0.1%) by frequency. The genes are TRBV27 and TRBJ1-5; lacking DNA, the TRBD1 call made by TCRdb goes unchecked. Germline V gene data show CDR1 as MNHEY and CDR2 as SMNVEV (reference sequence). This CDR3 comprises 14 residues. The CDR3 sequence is CASSPRGLSQPQHF.

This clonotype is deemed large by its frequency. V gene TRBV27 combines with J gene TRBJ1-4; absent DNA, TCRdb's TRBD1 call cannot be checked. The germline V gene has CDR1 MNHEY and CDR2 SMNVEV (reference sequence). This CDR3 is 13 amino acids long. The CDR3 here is CASSRGVGEKLFF. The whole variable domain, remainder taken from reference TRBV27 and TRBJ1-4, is EAQVTQNPRYLITVTGKKLTVTCSQNMNHEYMSWYRQDPGLGLRQIYYSMNVEVTDKGDVPEGYKVSRKEKRNFPLILESPSPNQTSLYFCASSRGVGEKLFFGSGTQLSVL.

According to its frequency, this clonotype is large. CDR3 region: CASSSYGFKNSPLHF. The chain is built from TRBV27 and TRBJ1-6. The CDR3 consists of 15 residues. The germline gives CDR1 MNHEY, CDR2 SMNVEV (reference sequence).

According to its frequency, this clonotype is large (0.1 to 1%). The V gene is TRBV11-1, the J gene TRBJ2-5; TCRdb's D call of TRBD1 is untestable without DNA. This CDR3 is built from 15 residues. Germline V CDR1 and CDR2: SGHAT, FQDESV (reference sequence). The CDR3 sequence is CASSTAATGGETQYF.

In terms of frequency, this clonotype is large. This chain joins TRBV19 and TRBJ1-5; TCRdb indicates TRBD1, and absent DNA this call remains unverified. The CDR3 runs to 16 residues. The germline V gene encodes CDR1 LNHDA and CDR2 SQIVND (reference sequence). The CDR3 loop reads CASSNTGQAEGEPQHF.

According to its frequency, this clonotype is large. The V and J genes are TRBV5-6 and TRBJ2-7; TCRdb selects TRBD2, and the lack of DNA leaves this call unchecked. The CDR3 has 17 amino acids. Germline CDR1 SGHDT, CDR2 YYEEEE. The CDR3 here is CASSETVRRTSGYEQYF.

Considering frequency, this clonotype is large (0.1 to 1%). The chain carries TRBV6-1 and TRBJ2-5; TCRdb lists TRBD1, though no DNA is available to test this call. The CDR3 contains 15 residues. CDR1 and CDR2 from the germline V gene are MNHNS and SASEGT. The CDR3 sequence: CASRGQEFRQETQYF.

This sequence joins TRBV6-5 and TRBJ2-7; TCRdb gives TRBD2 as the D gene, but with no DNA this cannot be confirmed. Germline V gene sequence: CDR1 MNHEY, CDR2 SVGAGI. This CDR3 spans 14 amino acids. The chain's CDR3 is CASSRGLAGYEQYF.

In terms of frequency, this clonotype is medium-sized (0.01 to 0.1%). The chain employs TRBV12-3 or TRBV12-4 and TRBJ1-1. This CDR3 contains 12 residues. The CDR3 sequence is CASSFGNTEAFF.

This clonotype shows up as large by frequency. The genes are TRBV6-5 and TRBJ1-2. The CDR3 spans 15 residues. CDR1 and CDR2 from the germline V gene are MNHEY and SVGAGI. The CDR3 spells CASSPFYQHNYGYTF.

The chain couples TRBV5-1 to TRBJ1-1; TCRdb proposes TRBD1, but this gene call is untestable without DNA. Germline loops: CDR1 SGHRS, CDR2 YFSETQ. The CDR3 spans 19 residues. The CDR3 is CASSLRGTGNTLIDTEAFF.